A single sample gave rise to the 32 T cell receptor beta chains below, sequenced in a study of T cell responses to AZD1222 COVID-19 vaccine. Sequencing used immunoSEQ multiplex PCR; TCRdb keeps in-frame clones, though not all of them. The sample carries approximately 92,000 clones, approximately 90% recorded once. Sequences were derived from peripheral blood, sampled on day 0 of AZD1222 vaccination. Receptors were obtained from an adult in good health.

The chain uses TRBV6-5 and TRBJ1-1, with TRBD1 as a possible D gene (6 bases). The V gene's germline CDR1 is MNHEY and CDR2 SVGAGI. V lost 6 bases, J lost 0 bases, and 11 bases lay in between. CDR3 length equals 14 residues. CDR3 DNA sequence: TGTGCCAGCAGAGAGCAGGGGATGAACACTGAAGCTTTCTTT. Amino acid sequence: CASREQGMNTEAFF.

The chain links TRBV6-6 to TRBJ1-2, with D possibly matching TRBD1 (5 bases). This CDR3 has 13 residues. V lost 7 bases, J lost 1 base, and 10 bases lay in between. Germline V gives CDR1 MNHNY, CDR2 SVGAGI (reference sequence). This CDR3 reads CASTPRVNYGYTF. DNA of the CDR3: TGTGCCAGCACCCCCAGGGTTAACTATGGCTACACCTTC.

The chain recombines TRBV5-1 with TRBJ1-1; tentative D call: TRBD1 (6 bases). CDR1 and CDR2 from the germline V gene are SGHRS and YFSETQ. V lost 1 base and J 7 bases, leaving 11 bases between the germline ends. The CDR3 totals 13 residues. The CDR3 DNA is TGCGCCAGCAGCTTGAGTGGGGGCCGTGAAGCTTTCTTT. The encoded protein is CASSLSGGREAFF.

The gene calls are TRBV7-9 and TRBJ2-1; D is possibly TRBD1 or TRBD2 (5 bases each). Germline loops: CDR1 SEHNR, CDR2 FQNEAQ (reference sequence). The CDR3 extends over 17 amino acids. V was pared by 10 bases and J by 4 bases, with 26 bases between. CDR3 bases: TGTGCCACAAACCCCACCGAGGAATGGGGGTTTTACAATGAGCAGTTCTTC. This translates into CATNPTEEWGFYNEQFF.

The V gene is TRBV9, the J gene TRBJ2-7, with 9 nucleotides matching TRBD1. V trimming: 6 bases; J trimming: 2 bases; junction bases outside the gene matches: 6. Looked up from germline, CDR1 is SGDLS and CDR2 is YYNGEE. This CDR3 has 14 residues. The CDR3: CASTKGQGTYEQYF. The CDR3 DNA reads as TGTGCCAGCACCAAGGGACAGGGAACCTACGAGCAGTACTTC.

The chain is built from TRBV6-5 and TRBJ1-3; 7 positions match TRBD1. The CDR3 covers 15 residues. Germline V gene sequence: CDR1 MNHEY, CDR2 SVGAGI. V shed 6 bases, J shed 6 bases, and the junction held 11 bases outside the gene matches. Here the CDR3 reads CASRSGGSLPNTIYF. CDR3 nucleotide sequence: TGTGCCAGCAGGTCAGGGGGTTCGTTGCCAAACACCATATATTTT.

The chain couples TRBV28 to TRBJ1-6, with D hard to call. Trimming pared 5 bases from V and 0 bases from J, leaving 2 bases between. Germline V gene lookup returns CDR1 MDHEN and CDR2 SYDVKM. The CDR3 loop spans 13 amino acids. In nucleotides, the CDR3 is TGTGCCAGCAGTACCTCCTATAATTCACCCCTCCACTTT. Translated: CASSTSYNSPLHF.

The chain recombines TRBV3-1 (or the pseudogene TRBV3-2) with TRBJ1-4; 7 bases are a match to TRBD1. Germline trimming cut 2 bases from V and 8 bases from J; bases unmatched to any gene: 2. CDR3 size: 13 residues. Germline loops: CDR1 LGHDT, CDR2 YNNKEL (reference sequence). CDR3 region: CASSQSGGEKLFF. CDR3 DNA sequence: TGTGCCAGCAGCCAATCAGGGGGGGAAAAACTGTTTTTT.

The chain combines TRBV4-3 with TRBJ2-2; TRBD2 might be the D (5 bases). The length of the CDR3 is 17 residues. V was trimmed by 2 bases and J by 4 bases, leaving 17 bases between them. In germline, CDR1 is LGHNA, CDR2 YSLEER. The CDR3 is CASSQKDSPSSTGELFF. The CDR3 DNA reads TGCGCCAGCAGCCAAAAGGACTCGCCATCGAGCACCGGGGAGCTGTTTTTT.

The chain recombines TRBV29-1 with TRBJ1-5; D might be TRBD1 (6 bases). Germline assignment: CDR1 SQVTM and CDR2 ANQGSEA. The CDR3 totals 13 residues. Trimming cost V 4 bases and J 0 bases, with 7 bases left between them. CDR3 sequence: CSVAQGSNQPQHF. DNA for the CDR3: TGCAGCGTTGCACAGGGTAGCAATCAGCCCCAGCATTTT.

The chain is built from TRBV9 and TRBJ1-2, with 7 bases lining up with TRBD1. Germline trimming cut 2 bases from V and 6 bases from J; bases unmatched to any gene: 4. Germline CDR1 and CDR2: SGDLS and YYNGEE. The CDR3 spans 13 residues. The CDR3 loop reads CASSVSGGHGYTF. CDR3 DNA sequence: TGTGCCAGCAGCGTTTCAGGGGGGCATGGCTACACCTTC.

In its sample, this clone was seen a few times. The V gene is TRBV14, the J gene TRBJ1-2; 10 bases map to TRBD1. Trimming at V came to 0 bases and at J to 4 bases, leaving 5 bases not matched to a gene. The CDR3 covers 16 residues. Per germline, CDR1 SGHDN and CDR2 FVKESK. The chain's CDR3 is CASSQERTGGLYGYTF. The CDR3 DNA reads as TGTGCCAGCAGCCAAGAGCGGACAGGGGGACTCTATGGCTACACCTTC.

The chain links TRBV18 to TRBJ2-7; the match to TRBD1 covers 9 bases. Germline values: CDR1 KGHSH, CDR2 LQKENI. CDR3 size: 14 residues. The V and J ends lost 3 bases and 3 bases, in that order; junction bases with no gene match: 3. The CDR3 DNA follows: TGTGCCAGCTCACCGAACAGGGGGCGCTACGAGCAGTACTTC. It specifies CASSPNRGRYEQYF.

The DNA for the CDR3 is TGTGCCTGGAGTTTAGGGGGATCTGGGGCCAACGTCCTGACTTTC. Translation: CAWSLGGSGANVLTF. The chain combines TRBV30 with TRBJ2-6, with D perhaps TRBD1 (6 bases). Trimming removed 2 bases at V and 1 base at J, with 9 bases between. CDR3 length: 15 residues. Germline CDR1 and CDR2: GTSNPN and SVGIG (reference sequence). The variable domain in full, completed from reference TRBV30 and TRBJ2-6, reads SQTIHQWPATLVQPVGSPLSLECTVEGTSNPNLYWYRQAAGRGLQLLFYSVGIGQISSEVPQNLSASRPQDRQFILSSKKLLLSDSGFYLCAWSLGGSGANVLTFGAGSRLTVL.

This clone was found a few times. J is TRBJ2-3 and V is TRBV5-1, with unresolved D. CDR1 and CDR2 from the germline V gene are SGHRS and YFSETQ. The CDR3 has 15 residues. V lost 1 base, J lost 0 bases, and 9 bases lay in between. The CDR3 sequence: CASSLKTSSTDTQYF. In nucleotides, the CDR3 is TGCGCCAGCAGCTTGAAGACCTCTAGCACAGATACGCAGTATTTT.

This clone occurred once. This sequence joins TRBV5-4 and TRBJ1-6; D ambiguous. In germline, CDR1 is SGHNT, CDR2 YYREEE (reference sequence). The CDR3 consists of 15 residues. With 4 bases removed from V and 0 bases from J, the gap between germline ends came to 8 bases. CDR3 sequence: CASSLRGSYNSPLHF. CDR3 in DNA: TGTGCCAGCAGCCTGCGGGGCTCCTATAATTCACCCCTCCACTTT.

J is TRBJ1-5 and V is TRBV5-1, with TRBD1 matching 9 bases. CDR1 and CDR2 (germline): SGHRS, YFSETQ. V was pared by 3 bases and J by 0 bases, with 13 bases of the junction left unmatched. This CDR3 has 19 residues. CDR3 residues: CASSCVRDRDLHSNQPQHF. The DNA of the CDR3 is TGCGCCAGCAGCTGTGTTAGGGACAGGGATTTACATAGCAATCAGCCCCAGCATTTT.

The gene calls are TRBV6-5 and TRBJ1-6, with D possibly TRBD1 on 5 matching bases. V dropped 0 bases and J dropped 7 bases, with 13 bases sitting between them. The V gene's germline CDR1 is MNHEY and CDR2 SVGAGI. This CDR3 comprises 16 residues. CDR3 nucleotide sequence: TGTGCCAGCAGTTACTCGGGGGGGAGAGGCAATTCACCCCTCCACTTT. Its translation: CASSYSGGRGNSPLHF.

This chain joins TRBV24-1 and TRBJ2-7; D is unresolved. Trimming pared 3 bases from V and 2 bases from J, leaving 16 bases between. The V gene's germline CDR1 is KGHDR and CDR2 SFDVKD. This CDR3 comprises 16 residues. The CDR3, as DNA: TGTGCCACCAGTGATCCGTCAGACCGGGCCCCCTACGAGCAGTACTTC. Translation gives CATSDPSDRAPYEQYF.

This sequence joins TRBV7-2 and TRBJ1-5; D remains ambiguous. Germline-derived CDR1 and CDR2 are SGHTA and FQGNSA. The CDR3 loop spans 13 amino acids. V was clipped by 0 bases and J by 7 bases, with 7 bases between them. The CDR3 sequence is CASSLAGSQPQHF. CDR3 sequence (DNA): TGTGCCAGCAGCTTAGCCGGGAGCCAGCCCCAGCATTTT.

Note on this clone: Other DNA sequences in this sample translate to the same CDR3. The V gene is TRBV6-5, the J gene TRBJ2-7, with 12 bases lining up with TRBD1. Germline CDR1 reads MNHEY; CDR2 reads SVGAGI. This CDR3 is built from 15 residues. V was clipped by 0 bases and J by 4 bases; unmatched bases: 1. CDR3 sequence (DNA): TGTGCCAGCAGTTACTCGGGACAGGGGGCTTACGAGCAGTACTTC. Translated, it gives CASSYSGQGAYEQYF.

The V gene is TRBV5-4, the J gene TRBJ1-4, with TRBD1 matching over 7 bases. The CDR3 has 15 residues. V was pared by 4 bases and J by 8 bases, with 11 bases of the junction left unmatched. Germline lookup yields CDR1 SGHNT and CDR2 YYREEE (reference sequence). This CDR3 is CASSPSTGFREKLFF. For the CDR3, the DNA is TGTGCCAGCAGCCCCTCGACAGGGTTCCGGGAAAAACTGTTTTTT.

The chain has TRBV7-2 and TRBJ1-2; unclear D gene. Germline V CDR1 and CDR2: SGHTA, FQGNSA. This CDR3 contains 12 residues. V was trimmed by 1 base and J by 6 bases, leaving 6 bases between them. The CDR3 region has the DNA TGTGCCAGCAGCTTAGTGGAGGATGGCTACACCTTC. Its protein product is CASSLVEDGYTF.

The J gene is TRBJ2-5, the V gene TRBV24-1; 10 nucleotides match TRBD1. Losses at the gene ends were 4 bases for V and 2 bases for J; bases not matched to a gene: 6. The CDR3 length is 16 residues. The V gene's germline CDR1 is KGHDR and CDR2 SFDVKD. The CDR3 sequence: CATSEAGTGEQETQYF. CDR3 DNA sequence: TGTGCCACCAGTGAGGCCGGGACAGGGGAACAAGAGACCCAGTACTTC.

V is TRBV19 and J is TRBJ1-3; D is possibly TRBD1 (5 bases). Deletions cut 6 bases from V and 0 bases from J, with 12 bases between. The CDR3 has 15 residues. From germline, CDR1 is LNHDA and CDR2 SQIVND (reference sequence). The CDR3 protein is CASSSRVYSGNTIYF. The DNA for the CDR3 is TGTGCCAGTAGCAGCAGGGTCTACTCTGGAAACACCATATATTTT.

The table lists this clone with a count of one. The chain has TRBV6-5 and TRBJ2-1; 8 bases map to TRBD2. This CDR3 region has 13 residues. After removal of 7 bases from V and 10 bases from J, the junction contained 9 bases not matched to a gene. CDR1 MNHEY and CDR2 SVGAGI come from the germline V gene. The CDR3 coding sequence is TGTGCCAGCACCTCGGGGGGGGCGAGGGAGCAGTTCTTC. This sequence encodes CASTSGGAREQFF.

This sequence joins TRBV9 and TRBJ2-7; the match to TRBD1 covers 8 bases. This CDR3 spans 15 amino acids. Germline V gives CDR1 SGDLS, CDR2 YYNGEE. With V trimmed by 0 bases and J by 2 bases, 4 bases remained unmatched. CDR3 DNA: TGTGCCAGCAGCGTAGATCAGGGGGCGACCTACGAGCAGTACTTC. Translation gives CASSVDQGATYEQYF.

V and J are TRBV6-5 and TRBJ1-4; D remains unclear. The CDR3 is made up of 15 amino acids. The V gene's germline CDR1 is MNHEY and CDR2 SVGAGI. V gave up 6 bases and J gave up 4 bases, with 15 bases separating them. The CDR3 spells CASSDWGALNEKLFF. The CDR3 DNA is TGTGCCAGCAGCGACTGGGGTGCTCTTAATGAAAAACTGTTTTTT.

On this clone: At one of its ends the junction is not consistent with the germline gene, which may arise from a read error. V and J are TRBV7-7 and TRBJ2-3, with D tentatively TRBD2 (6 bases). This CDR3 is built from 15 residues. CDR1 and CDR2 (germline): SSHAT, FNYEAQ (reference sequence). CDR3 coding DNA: TGTGCTAGCAGCTTATCGCCGGGAGACACAGATACGCAGTATTTT. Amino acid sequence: CASSLSPGDTDTQYF.

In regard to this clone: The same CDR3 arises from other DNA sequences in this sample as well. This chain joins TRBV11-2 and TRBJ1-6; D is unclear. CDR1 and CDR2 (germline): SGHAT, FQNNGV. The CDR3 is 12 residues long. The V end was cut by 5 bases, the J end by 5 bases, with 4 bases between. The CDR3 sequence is CASSLDNSPLHF. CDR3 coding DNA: TGTGCCAGCAGCCTGGATAATTCACCCCTCCACTTT.

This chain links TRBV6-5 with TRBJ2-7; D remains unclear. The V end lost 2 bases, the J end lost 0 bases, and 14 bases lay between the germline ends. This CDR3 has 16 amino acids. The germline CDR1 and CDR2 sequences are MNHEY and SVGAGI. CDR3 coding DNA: TGTGCCAGCAGTTACGGTCCGGGCCCAAGCTCCTACGAGCAGTACTTC. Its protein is CASSYGPGPSSYEQYF.

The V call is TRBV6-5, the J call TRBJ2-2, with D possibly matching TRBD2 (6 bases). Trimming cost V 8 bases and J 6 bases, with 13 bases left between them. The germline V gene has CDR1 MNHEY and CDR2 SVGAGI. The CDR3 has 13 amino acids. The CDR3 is CASWRGVAGELFF. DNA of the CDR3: TGTGCCAGCTGGAGGGGTGTGGCCGGGGAGCTGTTTTTT.